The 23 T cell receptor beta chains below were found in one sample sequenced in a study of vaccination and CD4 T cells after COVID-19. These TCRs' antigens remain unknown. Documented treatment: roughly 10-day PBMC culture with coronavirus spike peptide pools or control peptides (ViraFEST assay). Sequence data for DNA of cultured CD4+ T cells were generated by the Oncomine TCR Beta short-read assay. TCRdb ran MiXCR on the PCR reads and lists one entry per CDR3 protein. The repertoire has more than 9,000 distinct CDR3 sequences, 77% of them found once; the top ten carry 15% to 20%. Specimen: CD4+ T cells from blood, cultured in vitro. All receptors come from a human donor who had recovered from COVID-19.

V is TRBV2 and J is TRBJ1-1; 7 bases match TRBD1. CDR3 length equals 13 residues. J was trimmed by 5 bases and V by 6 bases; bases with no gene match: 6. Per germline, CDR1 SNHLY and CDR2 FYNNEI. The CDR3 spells CASRLRGETEAFF. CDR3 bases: TGTGCCAGCAGACTCAGGGGGGAGACTGAAGCTTTCTTT. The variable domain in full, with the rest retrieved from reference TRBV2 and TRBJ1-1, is EPEVTQTPSHQVTQMGQEVILRCVPISNHLYFYWYRQILGQKVEFLVSFYNNEISEKSEIFDDQFSVERPDGSNFTLKIRSTKLEDSAMYFCASRLRGETEAFFGQGTRLTVV.

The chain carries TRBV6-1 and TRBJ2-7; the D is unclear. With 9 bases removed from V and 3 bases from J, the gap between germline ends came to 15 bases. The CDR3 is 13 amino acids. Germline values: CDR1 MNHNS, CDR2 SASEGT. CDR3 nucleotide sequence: TGTGCCAGTACCTTACAGTTTCGCTACGAGCAGTACTTC. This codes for CASTLQFRYEQYF.

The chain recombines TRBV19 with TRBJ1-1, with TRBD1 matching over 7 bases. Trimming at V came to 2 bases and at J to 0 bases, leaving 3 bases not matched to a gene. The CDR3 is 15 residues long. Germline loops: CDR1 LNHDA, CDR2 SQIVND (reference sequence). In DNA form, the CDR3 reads TGTGCCAGTAGTATAAGACAGGGACTGAACACTGAAGCTTTCTTT. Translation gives CASSIRQGLNTEAFF.

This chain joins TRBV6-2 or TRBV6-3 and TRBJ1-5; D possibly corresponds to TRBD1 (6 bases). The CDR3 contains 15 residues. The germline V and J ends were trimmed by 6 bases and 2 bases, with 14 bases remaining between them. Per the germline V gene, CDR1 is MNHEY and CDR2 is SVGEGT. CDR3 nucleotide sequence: TGTGCCAGCAGCTTAGGGGGTTTTGGCAATCAGCCCCAGCATTTT. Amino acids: CASSLGGFGNQPQHF.

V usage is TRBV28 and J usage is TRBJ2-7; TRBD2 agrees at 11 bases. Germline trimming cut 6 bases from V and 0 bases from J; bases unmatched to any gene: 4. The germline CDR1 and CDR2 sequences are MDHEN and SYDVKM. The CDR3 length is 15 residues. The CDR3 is CASSPGTSGSYEQYF. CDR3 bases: TGTGCCAGCAGCCCAGGGACTAGCGGCTCCTACGAGCAGTACTTC.

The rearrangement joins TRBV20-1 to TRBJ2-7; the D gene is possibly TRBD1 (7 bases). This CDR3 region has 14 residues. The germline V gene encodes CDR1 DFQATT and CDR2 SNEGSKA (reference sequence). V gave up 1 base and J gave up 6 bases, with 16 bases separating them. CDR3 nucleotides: TGCAGTGCTAGAGTCGGGCAGGGGGGACGCGAGCAGTACTTC. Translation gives CSARVGQGGREQYF.

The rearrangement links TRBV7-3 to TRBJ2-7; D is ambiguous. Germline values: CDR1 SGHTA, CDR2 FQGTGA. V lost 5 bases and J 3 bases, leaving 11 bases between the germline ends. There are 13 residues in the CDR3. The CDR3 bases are TGTGCCAGCAGCCTATCGAAGGGCTACGAGCAGTACTTC. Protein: CASSLSKGYEQYF.

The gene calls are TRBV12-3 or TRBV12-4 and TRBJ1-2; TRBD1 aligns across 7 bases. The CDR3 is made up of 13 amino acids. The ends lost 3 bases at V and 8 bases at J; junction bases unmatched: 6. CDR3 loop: CASSFRGRGGYTF. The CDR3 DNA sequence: TGTGCCAGCAGTTTTAGGGGGCGCGGCGGCTACACCTTC.

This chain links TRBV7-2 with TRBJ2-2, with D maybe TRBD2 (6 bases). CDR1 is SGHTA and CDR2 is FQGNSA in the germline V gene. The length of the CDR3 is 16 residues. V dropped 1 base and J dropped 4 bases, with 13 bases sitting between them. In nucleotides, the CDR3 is TGTGCCAGCAGCTTAGATAGGCGGCGGGGCACCGGGGAGCTGTTTTTT. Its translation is CASSLDRRRGTGELFF.

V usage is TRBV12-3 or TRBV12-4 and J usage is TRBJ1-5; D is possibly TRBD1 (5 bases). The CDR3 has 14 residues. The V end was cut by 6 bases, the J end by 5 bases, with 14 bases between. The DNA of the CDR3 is TGTGCCAGCAGGCCATGGGGGGGAGATCAGCCCCAGCATTTT. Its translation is CASRPWGGDQPQHF.

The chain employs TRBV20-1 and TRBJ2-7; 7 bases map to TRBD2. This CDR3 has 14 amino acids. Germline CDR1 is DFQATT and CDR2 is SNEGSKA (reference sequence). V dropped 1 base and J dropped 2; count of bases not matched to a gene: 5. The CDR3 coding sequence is TGCAGTGCTAGAGGCCTGGGGAGGGCCTACGAGCAGTACTTC. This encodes CSARGLGRAYEQYF.

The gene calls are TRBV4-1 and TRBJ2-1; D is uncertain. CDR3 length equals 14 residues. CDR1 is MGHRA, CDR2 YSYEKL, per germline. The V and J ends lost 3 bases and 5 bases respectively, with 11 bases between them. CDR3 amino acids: CASSQQQLNNEQFF. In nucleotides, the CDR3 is TGCGCCAGCAGCCAGCAGCAACTCAACAATGAGCAGTTCTTC.

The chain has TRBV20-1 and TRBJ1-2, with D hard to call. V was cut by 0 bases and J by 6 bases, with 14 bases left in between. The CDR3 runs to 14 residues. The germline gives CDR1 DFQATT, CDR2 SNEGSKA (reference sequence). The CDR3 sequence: CSARDSGSLDGYTF. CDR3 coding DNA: TGCAGTGCTAGAGACTCGGGCTCTCTGGATGGCTACACCTTC.

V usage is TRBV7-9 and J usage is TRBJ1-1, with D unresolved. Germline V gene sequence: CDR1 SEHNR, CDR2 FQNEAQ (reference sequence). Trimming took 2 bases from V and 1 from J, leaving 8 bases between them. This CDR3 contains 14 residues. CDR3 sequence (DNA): TGTGCCAGCAGCTTAACCGGGAGGAACACTGAAGCTTTCTTT. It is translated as CASSLTGRNTEAFF. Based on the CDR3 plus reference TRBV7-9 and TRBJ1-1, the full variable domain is DTGVSQNPRHKITKRGQNVTFRCDPISEHNRLYWYRQTLGQGPEFLTYFQNEAQLEKSRLLSDRFSAERPKGSFSTLEIQRTEQGDSAMYLCASSLTGRNTEAFFGQGTRLTVV.

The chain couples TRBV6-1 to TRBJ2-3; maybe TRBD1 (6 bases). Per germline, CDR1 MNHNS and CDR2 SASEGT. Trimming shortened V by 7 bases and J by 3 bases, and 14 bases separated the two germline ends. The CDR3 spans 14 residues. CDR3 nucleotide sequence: TGTGCCAGCAAAACAGGGAGTGAGACAGATACGCAGTATTTT. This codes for CASKTGSETDTQYF.

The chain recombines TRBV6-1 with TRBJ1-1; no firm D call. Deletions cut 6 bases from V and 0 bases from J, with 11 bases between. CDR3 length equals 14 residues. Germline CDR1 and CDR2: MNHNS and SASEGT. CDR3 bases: TGTGCCAGCAGACTGAGAAGTCTGAACACTGAAGCTTTCTTT. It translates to CASRLRSLNTEAFF.

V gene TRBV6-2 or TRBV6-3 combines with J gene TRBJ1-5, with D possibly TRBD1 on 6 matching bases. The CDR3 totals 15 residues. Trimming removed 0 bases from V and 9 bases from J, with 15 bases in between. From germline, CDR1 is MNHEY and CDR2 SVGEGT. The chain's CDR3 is CASSYSGQGLMPQHF. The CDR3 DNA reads TGTGCCAGCAGTTACTCAGGCCAGGGGTTAATGCCCCAGCATTTT.

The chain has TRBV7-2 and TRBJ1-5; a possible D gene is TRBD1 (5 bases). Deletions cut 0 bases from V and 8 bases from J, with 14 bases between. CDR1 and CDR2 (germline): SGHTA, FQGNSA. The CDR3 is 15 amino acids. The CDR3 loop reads CASSLARVGTEPQHF. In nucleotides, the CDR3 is TGTGCCAGCAGCTTAGCGCGTGTGGGGACGGAGCCCCAGCATTTT.

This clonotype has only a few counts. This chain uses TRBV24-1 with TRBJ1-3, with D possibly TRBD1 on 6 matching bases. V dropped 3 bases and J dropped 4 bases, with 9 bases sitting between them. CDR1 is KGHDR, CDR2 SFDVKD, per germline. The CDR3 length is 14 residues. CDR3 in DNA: TGTGCCACCAGTGATCCCGGGACAGGAAACACCATATATTTT. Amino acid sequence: CATSDPGTGNTIYF.

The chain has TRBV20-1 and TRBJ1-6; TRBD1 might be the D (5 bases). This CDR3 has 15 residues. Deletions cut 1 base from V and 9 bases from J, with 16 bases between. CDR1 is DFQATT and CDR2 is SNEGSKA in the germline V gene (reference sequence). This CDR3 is CSARVNLGGGSPLHF. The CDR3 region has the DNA TGCAGTGCTAGAGTTAATCTCGGGGGTGGTTCACCCCTCCACTTT.

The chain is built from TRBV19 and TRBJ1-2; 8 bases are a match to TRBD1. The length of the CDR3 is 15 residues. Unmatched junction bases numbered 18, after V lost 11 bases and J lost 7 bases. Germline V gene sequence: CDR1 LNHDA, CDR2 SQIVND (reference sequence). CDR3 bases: TGTGCCTGTATTGCCCGGGACAGGTCGTTGGGTGGCTACACCTTC. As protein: CACIARDRSLGGYTF.

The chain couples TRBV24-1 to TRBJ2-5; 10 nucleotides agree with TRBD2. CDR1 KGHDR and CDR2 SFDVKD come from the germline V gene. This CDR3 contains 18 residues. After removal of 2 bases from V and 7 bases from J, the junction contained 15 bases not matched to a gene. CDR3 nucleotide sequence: TGTGCCACCAGTGATTCGCGGCGAGCGGGGGGGGATAAAGGGACCCAGTACTTC. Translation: CATSDSRRAGGDKGTQYF.

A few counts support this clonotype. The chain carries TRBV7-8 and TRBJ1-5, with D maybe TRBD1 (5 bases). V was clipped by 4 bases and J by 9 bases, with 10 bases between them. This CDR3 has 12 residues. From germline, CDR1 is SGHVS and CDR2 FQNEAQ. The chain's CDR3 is CASSWDSLPQHF. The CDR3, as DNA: TGTGCCAGCAGCTGGGACTCCCTGCCCCAGCATTTT.